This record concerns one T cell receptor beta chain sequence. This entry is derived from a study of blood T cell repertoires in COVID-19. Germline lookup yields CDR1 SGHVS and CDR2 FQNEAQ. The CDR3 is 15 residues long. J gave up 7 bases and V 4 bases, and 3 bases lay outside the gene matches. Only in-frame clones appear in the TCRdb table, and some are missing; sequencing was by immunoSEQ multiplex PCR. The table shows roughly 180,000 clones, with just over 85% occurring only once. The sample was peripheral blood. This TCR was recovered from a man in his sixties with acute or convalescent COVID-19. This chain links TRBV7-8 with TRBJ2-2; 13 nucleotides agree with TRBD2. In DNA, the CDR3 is TGTGCCAGCAGCTACGGACTAGCGGGAGTCGGGGAGCTGTTTTTT. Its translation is CASSYGLAGVGELFF.